This T cell receptor beta chain was recovered during a study of T cells after yellow fever vaccination. Background on the study: With SMART-Seq v4 Ultra Low Input, the fractions containing low cell numbers were prepared. Findings and caveats of the study: Clonotype sharing between CD4 and CD8 compartments was small.

Looked up from germline, CDR1 is KGHDR and CDR2 is SFDVKD. The CDR3 length is 18 residues. The V end was cut by 2 bases, the J end by 7 bases, with 23 bases between. Template switching with 5'RACE generated the TCR cDNA and added a universal primer site and UMIs. MiXCR, run by TCRdb on the 5' RACE reads, gives a single entry per CDR3 protein. The sample shows about 300,000 distinct CDR3 sequences, under 9% of them seen only once. Concerning this clonotype itself: Its target is not known.

The specimen was CD4+ T cells sorted from PBMCs, collected 5 days after the yellow fever booster vaccination. This chain joins TRBV24-1 and TRBJ2-1; D is unclear. This TCR was recovered from a man younger than 30 who received the YFV17D yellow fever vaccine. Here the CDR3 DNA reads TGTGCCACCAGTGATTCGCTCGTTGGAGTAGGCCTAGTGAATGAGCAGTTCTTC. This encodes CATSDSLVGVGLVNEQFF.